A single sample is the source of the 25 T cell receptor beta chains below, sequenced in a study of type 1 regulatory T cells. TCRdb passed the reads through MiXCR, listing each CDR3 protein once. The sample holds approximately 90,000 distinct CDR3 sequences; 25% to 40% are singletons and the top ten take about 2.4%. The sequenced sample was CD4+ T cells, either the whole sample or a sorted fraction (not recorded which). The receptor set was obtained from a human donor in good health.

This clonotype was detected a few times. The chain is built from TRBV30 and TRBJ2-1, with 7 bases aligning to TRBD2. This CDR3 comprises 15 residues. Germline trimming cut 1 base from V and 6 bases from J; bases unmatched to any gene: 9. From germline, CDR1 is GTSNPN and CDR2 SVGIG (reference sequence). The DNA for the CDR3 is TGTGCCTGGAGTGAGCGGGGAGGCCCAGCCAATGAGCAGTTCTTC. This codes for CAWSERGGPANEQFF.

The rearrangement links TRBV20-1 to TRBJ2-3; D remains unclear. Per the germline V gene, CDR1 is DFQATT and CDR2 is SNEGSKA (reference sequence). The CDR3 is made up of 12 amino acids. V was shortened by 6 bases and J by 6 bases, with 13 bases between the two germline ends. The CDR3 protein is CSARLNSDTQYF. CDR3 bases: TGCAGTGCGAGGCTTAACTCGGATACGCAGTATTTT.

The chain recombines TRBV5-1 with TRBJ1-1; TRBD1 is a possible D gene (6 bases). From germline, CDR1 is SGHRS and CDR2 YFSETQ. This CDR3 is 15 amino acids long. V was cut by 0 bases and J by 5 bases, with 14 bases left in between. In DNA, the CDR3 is TGCGCCAGCAGCTTGGCCGGGACACTCGGGACTGAAGCTTTCTTT. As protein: CASSLAGTLGTEAFF.

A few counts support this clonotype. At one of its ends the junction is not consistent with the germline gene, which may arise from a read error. DNA for the CDR3: TGTGCCAGCAGCCAAGCGCCCCGGGGACCAATGAATTCATCCCTCCACTTT. Translated, it gives CASSQAPRGPMNSSLHF. The chain combines TRBV4-2 with TRBJ1-6; TRBD1 might be the D (5 bases). Per germline, CDR1 LGHNA and CDR2 YNFKEQ. The length of the CDR3 is 17 residues.

The CDR3 loop reads CSADTGPTQPQHF. CDR3 sequence (DNA): TGCAGTGCCGATACAGGGCCGACTCAGCCCCAGCATTTT. This chain joins TRBV20-1 and TRBJ1-5; TRBD1 is a possible D gene (6 bases). There are 13 residues in the CDR3. Trimming left V 6 bases short and J 6 bases short, with 15 bases between. CDR1 DFQATT and CDR2 SNEGSKA come from the germline V gene (reference sequence).

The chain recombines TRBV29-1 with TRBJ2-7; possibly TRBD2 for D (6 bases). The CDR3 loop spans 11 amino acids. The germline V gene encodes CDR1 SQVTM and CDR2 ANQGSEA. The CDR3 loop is CASQAGREQYF. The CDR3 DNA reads TGCGCCTCACAGGCGGGGCGCGAGCAGTACTTC.

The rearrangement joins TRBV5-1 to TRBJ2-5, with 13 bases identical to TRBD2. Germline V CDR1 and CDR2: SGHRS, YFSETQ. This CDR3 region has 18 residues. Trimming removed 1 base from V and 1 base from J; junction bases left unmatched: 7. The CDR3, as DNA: TGCGCCAGCAGCTTGATTCGGACTAGCGGGAGACTCCAAGAGACCCAGTACTTC. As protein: CASSLIRTSGRLQETQYF.

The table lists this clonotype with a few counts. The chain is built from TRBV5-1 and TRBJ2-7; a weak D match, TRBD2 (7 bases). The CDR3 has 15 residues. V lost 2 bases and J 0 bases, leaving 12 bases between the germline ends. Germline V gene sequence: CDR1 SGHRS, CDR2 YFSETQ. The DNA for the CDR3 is TGCGCCAGCAGCTTTGGGGGGGCGAGCTCCTACGAGCAGTACTTC. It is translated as CASSFGGASSYEQYF. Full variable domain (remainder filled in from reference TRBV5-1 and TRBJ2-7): KAGVTQTPRYLIKTRGQQVTLSCSPISGHRSVSWYQQTPGQGLQFLFEYFSETQRNKGNFPGRFSGRQFSNSRSEMNVSTLELGDSALYLCASSFGGASSYEQYFGPGTRLTVT.

The CDR3 DNA sequence: TGCAGTGCTAGATACCTAGCGACCTCCTACAATGAGCAGTTCTTC. It is translated as CSARYLATSYNEQFF. The V and J genes are TRBV20-1 and TRBJ2-1, with D possibly matching TRBD2 (6 bases). There are 15 residues in the CDR3. V was trimmed by 2 bases and J by 0 bases, leaving 11 bases between them. Germline V lookup: CDR1 DFQATT, CDR2 SNEGSKA (reference sequence).

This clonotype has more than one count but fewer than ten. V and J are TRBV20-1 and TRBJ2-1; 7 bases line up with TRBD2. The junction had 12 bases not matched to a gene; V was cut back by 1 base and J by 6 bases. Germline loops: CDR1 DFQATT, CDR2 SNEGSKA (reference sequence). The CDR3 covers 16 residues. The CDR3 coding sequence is TGCAGTGCTAGAGTAGCGGGTTGGTCTCGGGGCAATGAGCAGTTCTTC. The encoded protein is CSARVAGWSRGNEQFF.

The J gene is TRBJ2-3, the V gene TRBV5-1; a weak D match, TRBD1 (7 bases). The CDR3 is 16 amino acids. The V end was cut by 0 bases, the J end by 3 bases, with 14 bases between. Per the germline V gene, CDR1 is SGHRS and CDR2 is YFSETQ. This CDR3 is CASSLEEGAGTDTQYF. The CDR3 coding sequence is TGCGCCAGCAGCTTGGAGGAGGGGGCAGGGACAGATACGCAGTATTTT.

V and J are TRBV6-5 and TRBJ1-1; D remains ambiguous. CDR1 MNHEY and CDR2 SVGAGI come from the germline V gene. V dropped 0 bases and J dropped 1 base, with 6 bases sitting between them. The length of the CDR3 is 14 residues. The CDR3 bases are TGTGCCAGCAGTTACTCCAGGACGAACACTGAAGCTTTCTTT. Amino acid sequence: CASSYSRTNTEAFF.

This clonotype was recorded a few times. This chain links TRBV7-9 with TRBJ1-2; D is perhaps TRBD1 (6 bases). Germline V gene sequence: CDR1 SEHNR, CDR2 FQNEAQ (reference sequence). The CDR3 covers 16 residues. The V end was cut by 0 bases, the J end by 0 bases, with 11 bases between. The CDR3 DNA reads TGTGCCAGCAGCTTAGCCGGGACACCATCTAACTATGGCTACACCTTC. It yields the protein CASSLAGTPSNYGYTF. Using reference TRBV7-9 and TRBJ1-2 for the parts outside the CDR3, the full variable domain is DTGVSQNPRHKITKRGQNVTFRCDPISEHNRLYWYRQTLGQGPEFLTYFQNEAQLEKSRLLSDRFSAERPKGSFSTLEIQRTEQGDSAMYLCASSLAGTPSNYGYTFGSGTRLTVV.

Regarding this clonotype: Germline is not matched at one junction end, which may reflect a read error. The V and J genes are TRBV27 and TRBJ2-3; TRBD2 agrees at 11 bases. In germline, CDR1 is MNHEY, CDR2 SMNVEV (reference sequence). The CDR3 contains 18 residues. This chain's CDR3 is CTSSLRRLAGKYTDTQYF. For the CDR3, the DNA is TGTACCAGCAGTTTAAGGAGACTAGCGGGAAAGTACACAGATACGCAGTATTTT.

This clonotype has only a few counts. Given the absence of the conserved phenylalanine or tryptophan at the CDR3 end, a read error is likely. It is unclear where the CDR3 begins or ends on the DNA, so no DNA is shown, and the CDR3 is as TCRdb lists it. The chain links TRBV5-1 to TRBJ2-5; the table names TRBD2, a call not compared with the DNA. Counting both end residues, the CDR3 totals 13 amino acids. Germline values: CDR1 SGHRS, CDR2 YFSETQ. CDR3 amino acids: CASSLEGLAAYRL.

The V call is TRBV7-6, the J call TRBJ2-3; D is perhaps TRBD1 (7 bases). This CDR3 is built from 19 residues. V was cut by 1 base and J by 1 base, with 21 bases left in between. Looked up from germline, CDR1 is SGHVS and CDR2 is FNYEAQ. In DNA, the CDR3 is TGTGCCAGCAGCTTAGACGCGACAGGGCTCGCTAGCGGCACAGATACGCAGTATTTT. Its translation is CASSLDATGLASGTDTQYF.

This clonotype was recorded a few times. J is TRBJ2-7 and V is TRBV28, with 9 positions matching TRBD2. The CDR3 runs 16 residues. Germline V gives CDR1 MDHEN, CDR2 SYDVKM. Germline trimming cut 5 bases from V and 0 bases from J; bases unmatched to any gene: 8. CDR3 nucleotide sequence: TGTGCCAGCAGTCGTCTAGCGGGGTTCGGCTCCTACGAGCAGTACTTC. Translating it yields CASSRLAGFGSYEQYF.

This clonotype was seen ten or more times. The CDR3 reads CASSPGPGNTIYF. The CDR3 DNA follows: TGTGCCAGCAGTCCAGGGCCTGGAAACACCATATATTTT. The chain uses TRBV4-2 and TRBJ1-3, with D maybe TRBD1 (5 bases). V was clipped by 6 bases and J by 2 bases, with 8 bases between them. The CDR3 covers 13 residues. The germline V gene encodes CDR1 LGHNA and CDR2 YNFKEQ.

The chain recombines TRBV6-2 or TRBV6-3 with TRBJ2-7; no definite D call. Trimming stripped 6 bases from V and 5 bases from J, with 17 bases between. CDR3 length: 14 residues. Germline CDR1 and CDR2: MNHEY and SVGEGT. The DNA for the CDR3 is TGTGCCAGCAGCTCCCCGAAGGGTTTACACGAGCAGTACTTC. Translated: CASSSPKGLHEQYF.

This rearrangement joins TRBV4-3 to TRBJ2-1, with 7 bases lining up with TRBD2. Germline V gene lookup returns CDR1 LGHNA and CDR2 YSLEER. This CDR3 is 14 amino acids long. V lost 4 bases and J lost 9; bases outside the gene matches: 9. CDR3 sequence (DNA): TGCGCCAGCAGCCGATACCCGACGGGGGGTGAGCAGTTCTTC. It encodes CASSRYPTGGEQFF.

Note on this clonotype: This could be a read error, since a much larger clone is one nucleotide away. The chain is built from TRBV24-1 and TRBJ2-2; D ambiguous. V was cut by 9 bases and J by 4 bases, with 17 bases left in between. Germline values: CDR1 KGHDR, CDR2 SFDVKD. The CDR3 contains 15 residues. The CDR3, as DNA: TGTGCCACCGGTGGTTGGCGCGAATCCACCGGGGAGCTGTTTTTT. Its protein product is CATGGWRESTGELFF.

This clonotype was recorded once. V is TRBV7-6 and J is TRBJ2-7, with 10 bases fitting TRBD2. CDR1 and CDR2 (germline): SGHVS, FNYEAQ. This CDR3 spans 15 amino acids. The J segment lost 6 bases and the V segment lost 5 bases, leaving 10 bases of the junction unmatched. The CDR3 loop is CASSPRGLAGAEQYF. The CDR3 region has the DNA TGTGCCAGCAGCCCGAGAGGGCTAGCGGGAGCCGAGCAGTACTTC.

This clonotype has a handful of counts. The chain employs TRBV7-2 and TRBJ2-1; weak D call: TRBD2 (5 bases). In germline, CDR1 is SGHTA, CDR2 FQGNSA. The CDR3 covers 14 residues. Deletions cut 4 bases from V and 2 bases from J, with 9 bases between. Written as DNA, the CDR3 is TGTGCCAGCAGCTCCGCGGGCCCCTACAATGAGCAGTTCTTC. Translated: CASSSAGPYNEQFF.

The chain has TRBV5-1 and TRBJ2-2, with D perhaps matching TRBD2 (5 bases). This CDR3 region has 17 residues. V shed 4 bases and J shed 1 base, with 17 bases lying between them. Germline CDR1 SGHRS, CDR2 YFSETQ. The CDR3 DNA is TGCGCCAGCAGCCCCCTTGGCGTGAGCGGGAACACCGGGGAGCTGTTTTTT. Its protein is CASSPLGVSGNTGELFF.

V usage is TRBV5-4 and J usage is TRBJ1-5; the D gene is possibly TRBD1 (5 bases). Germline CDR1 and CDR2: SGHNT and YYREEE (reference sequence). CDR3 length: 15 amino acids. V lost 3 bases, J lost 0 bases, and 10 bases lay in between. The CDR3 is CASSSGTDSNQPQHF. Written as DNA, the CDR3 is TGTGCCAGCAGCTCCGGGACGGATAGCAATCAGCCCCAGCATTTT.